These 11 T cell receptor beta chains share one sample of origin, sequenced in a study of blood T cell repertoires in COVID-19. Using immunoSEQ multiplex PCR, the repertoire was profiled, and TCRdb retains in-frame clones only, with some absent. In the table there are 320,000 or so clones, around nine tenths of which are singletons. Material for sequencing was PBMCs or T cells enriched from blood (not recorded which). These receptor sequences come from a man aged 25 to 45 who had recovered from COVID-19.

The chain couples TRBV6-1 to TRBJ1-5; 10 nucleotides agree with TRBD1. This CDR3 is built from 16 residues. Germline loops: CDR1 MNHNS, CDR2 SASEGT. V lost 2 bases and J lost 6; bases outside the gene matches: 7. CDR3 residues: CASSESWDRGGQPQHF. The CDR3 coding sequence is TGTGCCAGCAGTGAATCGTGGGACAGGGGTGGTCAGCCCCAGCATTTT.

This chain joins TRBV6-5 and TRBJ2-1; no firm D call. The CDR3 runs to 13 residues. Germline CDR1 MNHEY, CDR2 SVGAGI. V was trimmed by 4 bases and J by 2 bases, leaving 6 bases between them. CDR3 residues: CASSSLTYNEQFF. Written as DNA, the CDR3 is TGTGCCAGCAGTTCCCTTACCTACAATGAGCAGTTCTTC.

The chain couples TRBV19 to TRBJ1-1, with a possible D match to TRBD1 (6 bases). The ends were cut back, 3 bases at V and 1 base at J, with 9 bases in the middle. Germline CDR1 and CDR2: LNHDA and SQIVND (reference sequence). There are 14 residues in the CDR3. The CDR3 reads CASSIRDKNTEAFF. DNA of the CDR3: TGTGCCAGTAGTATTCGGGACAAGAACACTGAAGCTTTCTTT.

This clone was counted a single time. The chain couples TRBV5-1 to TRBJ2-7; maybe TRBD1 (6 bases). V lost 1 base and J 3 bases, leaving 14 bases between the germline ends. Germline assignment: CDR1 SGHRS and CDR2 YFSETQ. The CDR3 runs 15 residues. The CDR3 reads CASSLQGNSLYEQYF. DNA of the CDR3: TGCGCCAGCAGCTTGCAGGGGAACAGCCTCTACGAGCAGTACTTC.

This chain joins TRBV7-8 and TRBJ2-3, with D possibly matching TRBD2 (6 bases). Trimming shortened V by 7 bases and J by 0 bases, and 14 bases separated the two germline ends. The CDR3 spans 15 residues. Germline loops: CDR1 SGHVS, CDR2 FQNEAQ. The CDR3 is CASNSAAGSTDTQYF. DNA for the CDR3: TGTGCCAGCAACTCGGCCGCGGGAAGCACAGATACGCAGTATTTT. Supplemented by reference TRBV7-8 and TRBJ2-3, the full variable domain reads GAGVSQSPRYKVAKRGQDVALRCDPISGHVSLFWYQQALGQGPEFLTYFQNEAQLDKSGLPSDRFFAERPEGSVSTLKIQRTQQEDSAVYLCASNSAAGSTDTQYFGPGTRLTVL.

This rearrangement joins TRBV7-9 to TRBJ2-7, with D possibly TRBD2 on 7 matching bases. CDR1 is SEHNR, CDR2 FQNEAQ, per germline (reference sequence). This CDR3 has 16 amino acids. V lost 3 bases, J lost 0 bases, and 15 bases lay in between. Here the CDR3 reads CASSFQEGGYSYEQYF. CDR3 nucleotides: TGTGCCAGCAGCTTCCAGGAGGGGGGGTACTCCTACGAGCAGTACTTC.

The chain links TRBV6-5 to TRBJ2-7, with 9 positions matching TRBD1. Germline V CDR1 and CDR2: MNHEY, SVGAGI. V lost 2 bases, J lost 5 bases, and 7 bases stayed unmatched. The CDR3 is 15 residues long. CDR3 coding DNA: TGTGCCAGCAGTTACCCCACGACAGGGGGGAACGAGCAGTACTTC. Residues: CASSYPTTGGNEQYF.

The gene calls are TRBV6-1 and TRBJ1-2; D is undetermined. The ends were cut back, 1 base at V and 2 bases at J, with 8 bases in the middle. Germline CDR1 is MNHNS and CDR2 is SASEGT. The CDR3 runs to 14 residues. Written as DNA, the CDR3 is TGTGCCAGCAGTGAAGTACTCTCAAACTATGGCTACACCTTC. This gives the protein CASSEVLSNYGYTF.

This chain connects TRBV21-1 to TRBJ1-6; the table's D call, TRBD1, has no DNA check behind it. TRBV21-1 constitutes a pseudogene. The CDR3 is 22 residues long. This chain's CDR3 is CASSKIRDRRRSLELYNSPLHF. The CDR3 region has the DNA TGTGCCAGCAGCAAAATACGAGACAGGCGACGATCATTGGAACTATATAATTCACCCCTCCACTTT.

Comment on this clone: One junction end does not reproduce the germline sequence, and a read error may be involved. The DNA of the CDR3 is TGTGCCAGCAGCATAGGGACAGTCGGGCAGTACTTC. Translation: CASSIGTVGQYF. The chain combines TRBV13 with TRBJ2-7, with 7 bases aligning to TRBD1. The CDR3 runs 12 residues. Germline values: CDR1 PRHDT, CDR2 FYEKMQ (reference sequence).

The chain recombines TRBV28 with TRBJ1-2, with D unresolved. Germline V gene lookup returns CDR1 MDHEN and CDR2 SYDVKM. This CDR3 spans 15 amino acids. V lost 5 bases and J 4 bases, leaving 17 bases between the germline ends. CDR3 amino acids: CASSPRLREVYGYTF. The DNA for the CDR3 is TGTGCCAGCAGTCCTAGACTTCGGGAAGTCTATGGCTACACCTTC.